This T cell receptor (beta chain) originates from a study of graft-versus-host responses after intestinal transplantation. Losses at the gene ends were 10 bases for V and 3 bases for J; bases not matched to a gene: 17. The length of the CDR3 is 16 residues. Looked up from germline, CDR1 is SGHNT and CDR2 is YYREEE (reference sequence). Some clones are missing from TCRdb's copy, which holds only in-frame ones; the method was immunoSEQ multiplex PCR. Of tens of thousands of clones listed, about 87% were seen once; the top ten hold less than 2%. Study-wide results and caveats: Declining HvG levels early post-transplant were linked to peak circulating GvH clone levels.

A remark on this clone: The antigen is not known.

Material: PBMCs, obtained 26 days after transplant. The chain combines TRBV5-4 with TRBJ2-7, with 9 bases identical to TRBD2. This TCR was recovered from a human patient who received an intestinal transplant, so some T cells may come from the graft donor. The CDR3 loop reads CAHSNERGSGSYEQYF. In nucleotides, the CDR3 is TGTGCCCACAGCAACGAAAGGGGTAGCGGGAGCTACGAGCAGTACTTC.